This T cell receptor beta chain stems from a study of T-cell reconstitution after alpha-beta-depleted transplantation in children. General study results and limits: In some patients, recipient T cells and intrathymic progenitors surviving conditioning explained high day-60 diversity. After transplant, at about two months, alpha-beta T cells were reportedly derived from several hundred expanded graft clones. It was newly produced T cells that mostly accounted for T-cell counts and diversity one year after transplant.

With 0 bases removed from V and 3 bases from J, the gap between germline ends came to 7 bases. This CDR3 has 14 residues. Per germline, CDR1 SGHAT and CDR2 FQNNGV. This clonotype was seen at least ten times. Antigen specificity is unknown. Unique molecular identifiers tagged the TCRbeta library. MiXCR, applied by TCRdb to the PCR reads, yields one record per CDR3 protein. The sample carries about 280,000 distinct CDR3 sequences, around 10% recorded once. The input for sequencing was peripheral blood, taken 180 days after TCRalphabeta/CD19-depleted stem cell transplant. This sequence joins TRBV11-2 and TRBJ2-3, with D unresolved. The origin of this receptor is a male patient between 2 and 10 years old who had a stem cell transplant for chronic granulomatous disease, so the T cells may come from the graft donor. This CDR3 reads CASSLDLATDTQYF. For the CDR3, the DNA is TGTGCCAGCAGCTTAGATTTGGCGACAGATACGCAGTATTTT.